Each of the 28 T cell receptor beta chains below was sequenced from the same sample in a study of blood T cells in healthy people across ages (dated by TCRdb to about 2015). Library construction relied on 5' RACE. TCRdb lists the instrument as Illumina HiSeq 2500. A second PCR of about 7 to 12 cycles was performed with a sample-barcoded 5' primer and a J-beta primer mix. In-frame beta chains were kept once TCRdb had trimmed the public reads at Q25 with fastp and called clones with MiXCR. Rows are combined by CDR3 protein, so each entry shows the most common genes and DNA. The table for this sample lists about 1.5 million distinct CDR3 sequences; about 42% of them were counted only once. About 4.1% of the sample is held by the ten biggest clonotypes. The sample comprised blood. These receptors were collected from a woman aged 18-29 years in good health.

This rearrangement joins TRBV20-1 to TRBJ1-1; D is possibly TRBD1 (5 bases). The CDR3 contains 14 residues. V was trimmed by 1 base and J by 1 base, leaving 10 bases between them. CDR1 and CDR2 from the germline V gene are DFQATT and SNEGSKA (reference sequence). CDR3: CSARGVGPNTEAFF. In nucleotides, the CDR3 is TGCAGTGCTAGAGGGGTGGGGCCGAACACTGAAGCTTTCTTT.

This clonotype was detected once. The chain employs TRBV4-3 and TRBJ1-2, with D perhaps matching TRBD1 (5 bases). Trimming took off 2 bases at V and 4 bases at J, with 17 bases between the two ends. In germline, CDR1 is LGHNA, CDR2 YSLEER. This CDR3 has 16 residues. DNA of the CDR3: TGCGCCAGCAGCCAACTTGGTGCGAGGGGATCCTATGGCTACACCTTC. This gives the protein CASSQLGARGSYGYTF.

The J gene is TRBJ1-5, the V gene TRBV30; D uncertain. Germline values: CDR1 GTSNPN, CDR2 SVGIG (reference sequence). CDR3 length: 14 residues. V was shortened by 0 bases and J by 0 bases, with 6 bases between the two germline ends. CDR3 in DNA: TGTGCCTGGAGTGTACAAAGTAGCAATCAGCCCCAGCATTTT. It yields the protein CAWSVQSSNQPQHF.

J is TRBJ2-3 and V is TRBV7-9; D may correspond to TRBD1 or TRBD2 (5 bases each). Trimming pared 5 bases from V and 4 bases from J, leaving 16 bases between. In germline, CDR1 is SEHNR, CDR2 FQNEAQ (reference sequence). The CDR3 is made up of 15 amino acids. The CDR3 DNA is TGTGCCAGCAGCGAGAGGAGGCAGGGTGCAGATACGCAGTATTTT. It encodes CASSERRQGADTQYF. The full variable domain, in which reference TRBV7-9 and TRBJ2-3 provide the parts outside the CDR3, is DTGVSQNPRHKITKRGQNVTFRCDPISEHNRLYWYRQTLGQGPEFLTYFQNEAQLEKSRLLSDRFSAERPKGSFSTLEIQRTEQGDSAMYLCASSERRQGADTQYFGPGTRLTVL.

The count of this clonotype is one. The chain recombines TRBV7-2 with TRBJ1-6; possible D gene TRBD1, 6 bases. Germline V gene lookup returns CDR1 SGHTA and CDR2 FQGNSA. V was trimmed by 2 bases and J by 8 bases, leaving 25 bases between them. The CDR3 runs to 19 residues. CDR3 in amino acids: CASSLIPILDRRTDSPLHF. The CDR3 nucleotides are TGTGCCAGCAGCTTAATCCCTATTCTGGACAGAAGGACCGATTCACCCCTCCACTTT.

A remark on this clonotype: A much larger clone lies a single base off, so this may be a read error. The CDR3 DNA reads as TGTGCCAGCAGCATTCCGGGGAGGGAGACCCAGTTCTTC. Translation: CASSIPGRETQFF. V usage is TRBV6-1 and J usage is TRBJ2-1, with TRBD2 matching over 7 bases. The trim removed 6 bases at V and 13 bases at J, leaving 12 bases unmatched. Germline CDR1 MNHNS, CDR2 SASEGT. There are 13 residues in the CDR3.

The V and J genes are TRBV7-8 and TRBJ1-4; tentative D call: TRBD1 (6 bases). The V gene's germline CDR1 is SGHVS and CDR2 FQNEAQ. The length of the CDR3 is 18 residues. The V end lost 5 bases, the J end lost 4 bases, and 23 bases lay between the germline ends. The CDR3 region is CASSLDGGLLVGNEKLFF. CDR3 DNA: TGTGCCAGCAGCCTGGACGGGGGGCTCTTAGTGGGTAATGAAAAACTGTTTTTT.

The genes are TRBV30 and TRBJ2-7; D may be TRBD2 (7 bases). CDR1 and CDR2 from the germline V gene are GTSNPN and SVGIG (reference sequence). V was shortened by 0 bases and J by 0 bases, with 12 bases between the two germline ends. This CDR3 has 15 residues. CDR3 sequence reads: CAWSVKGGSSYEQYF. Written as DNA, the CDR3 is TGTGCCTGGAGTGTAAAGGGGGGGAGCTCCTACGAGCAGTACTTC.

With regard to this clonotype: At one end the junction does not follow the germline gene, possibly because of a read error. The V gene is TRBV20-1, the J gene TRBJ1-2; D unresolved. Germline values: CDR1 DFQATT, CDR2 SNEGSKA (reference sequence). The CDR3 length is 17 residues. CDR3: CSARVHSQSFSSYGYTF. In DNA form, the CDR3 reads TGCAGTGCTAGAGTTCACAGCCAGAGCTTCTCGAGCTATGGTTACACCTTC.

This clonotype was seen just once. This chain links TRBV5-6 with TRBJ2-1; 9 nucleotides agree with TRBD1. The end of the DNA is better explained by TRBJ2-7, so the J call may be wrong. The CDR3 has 13 amino acids. CDR1 is SGHDT and CDR2 is YYEEEE in the germline V gene. DNA of the CDR3: TGTGCCAGCGACAGGGGGGGATACAATGAGCAGTACTTC. As protein: CASDRGGYNEQYF.

J is TRBJ2-7 and V is TRBV5-6; tentatively, D is TRBD1 or TRBD2 (5 bases each). V gave up 0 bases and J gave up 5 bases, with 9 bases separating them. Looked up from germline, CDR1 is SGHDT and CDR2 is YYEEEE. The CDR3 has 13 amino acids. CDR3 amino acids: CASSLVGENEQYF. The CDR3 DNA reads TGTGCCAGCAGCTTGGTGGGGGAGAACGAGCAGTACTTC. The full variable domain, in which reference TRBV5-6 and TRBJ2-7 provide the parts outside the CDR3, is DAGVTQSPTHLIKTRGQQVTLRCSPKSGHDTVSWYQQALGQGPQFIFQYYEEEERQRGNFPDRFSGHQFPNYSSELNVNALLLGDSALYLCASSLVGENEQYFGPGTRLTVT.

This clonotype came up a few times. The chain combines TRBV29-1 with TRBJ2-1; D tentatively reads TRBD1 or TRBD2 (5 bases each). The last part of the DNA fits TRBJ2-7 better; the J call may be wrong. The germline V gene encodes CDR1 SQVTM and CDR2 ANQGSEA. The CDR3 runs to 14 residues. CDR3 region: CSVETGRNNNEQYF. DNA for the CDR3: TGCAGCGTTGAAACGGGACGGAATAACAATGAGCAGTACTTC.

The chain has TRBV4-1 and TRBJ1-1, with D unclear. This CDR3 contains 15 residues. Per germline, CDR1 MGHRA and CDR2 YSYEKL. Trimming removed 1 base at V and 0 bases at J, with 9 bases between. The CDR3 region is CASSQGPEMNTEAFF. CDR3 sequence (DNA): TGCGCCAGCAGCCAAGGGCCAGAGATGAACACTGAAGCTTTCTTT.

The V and J genes are TRBV5-1 and TRBJ2-5; TRBD1 aligns across 8 bases. This CDR3 spans 13 amino acids. The junction had 7 bases not matched to a gene; V was cut back by 7 bases and J by 5 bases. From germline, CDR1 is SGHRS and CDR2 YFSETQ. CDR3 in amino acids: CASHRTGWETQYF. In DNA form, the CDR3 reads TGCGCCAGCCATAGGACAGGGTGGGAGACCCAGTACTTC. Combining the CDR3 with reference TRBV5-1 and TRBJ2-5 gives the whole variable domain KAGVTQTPRYLIKTRGQQVTLSCSPISGHRSVSWYQQTPGQGLQFLFEYFSETQRNKGNFPGRFSGRQFSNSRSEMNVSTLELGDSALYLCASHRTGWETQYFGPGTRLLVL.

The chain combines TRBV11-2 with TRBJ2-1; 9 nucleotides agree with TRBD2. TRBJ2-7 explains the end of the DNA better; the J call may be wrong. This CDR3 comprises 16 residues. CDR1 and CDR2 from the germline V gene are SGHAT and FQNNGV. The CDR3 sequence is CASSLDRLAVYNEQYF. Here the CDR3 DNA reads TGTGCCAGCAGCTTAGATCGACTAGCGGTCTACAATGAGCAGTACTTC.

In this sample, this clonotype turned up many times. The chain couples TRBV7-2 to TRBJ2-3; 9 nucleotides align to TRBD2. V was pared by 0 bases and J by 0 bases, with 4 bases of the junction left unmatched. This CDR3 has 17 amino acids. Germline CDR1 SGHTA, CDR2 FQGNSA. CDR3 residues: CASSLASTSGSTDTQYF. CDR3 in DNA: TGTGCCAGCAGCTTAGCGTCGACTAGCGGAAGCACAGATACGCAGTATTTT.

The genes are TRBV20-1 and TRBJ2-3, with D possibly being TRBD2 (5 bases). In germline, CDR1 is DFQATT, CDR2 SNEGSKA (reference sequence). Trimming took 1 base from V and 7 from J, leaving 15 bases between them. The CDR3 contains 14 residues. CDR3 sequence (DNA): TGCAGTGCTAGAGTCCCCGGAGGTCGGCATACGCAGTATTTT. Amino acids: CSARVPGGRHTQYF.

The chain couples TRBV20-1 to TRBJ2-7, with 7 bases that match TRBD1. This CDR3 is 14 amino acids long. The ends lost 1 base at V and 6 bases at J; junction bases unmatched: 9. In germline, CDR1 is DFQATT, CDR2 SNEGSKA (reference sequence). The CDR3 region has the DNA TGCAGTGCTAGAGCCCCTTACAGGGGTTCCGAGCAGTACTTC. Protein sequence: CSARAPYRGSEQYF.

The CDR3 region has the DNA TGTGCCAGCAGTCTCCTAGGTGGTGATACGCAGTATTTT. As protein: CASSLLGGDTQYF. The gene calls are TRBV12-3 or TRBV12-4 and TRBJ2-3; D gene ambiguous. Trimming left V 5 bases short and J 6 bases short, with 12 bases between. The CDR3 runs to 13 residues.

This clonotype was counted between two and nine times. The chain joins TRBV12-3 or TRBV12-4 to TRBJ1-1, with 7 bases that match TRBD1. J gave up 4 bases and V 5 bases, and 10 bases lay outside the gene matches. CDR3 length equals 15 residues. CDR3 sequence (DNA): TGTGCCAGCAGTCCTCGACAGGGACCCGGCACTGAAGCTTTCTTT. Protein sequence: CASSPRQGPGTEAFF.

The genes are TRBV19 and TRBJ1-1; weak D call: TRBD1 (6 bases). Germline assignment: CDR1 LNHDA and CDR2 SQIVND (reference sequence). V lost 7 bases, J lost 0 bases, and 15 bases lay in between. The CDR3 runs to 15 residues. This chain's CDR3 is CASKWTATMNTEAFF. CDR3 nucleotides: TGTGCCAGTAAGTGGACAGCCACCATGAACACTGAAGCTTTCTTT.

In its sample, this clonotype was seen a few times. The rearrangement joins TRBV4-1 to TRBJ2-7, with unresolved D. The CDR3 is made up of 16 amino acids. V gave up 0 bases and J gave up 4 bases, with 16 bases separating them. Germline CDR1 is MGHRA and CDR2 is YSYEKL. The CDR3 is CASSQDPRPGRYEQYF. The CDR3 DNA reads as TGCGCCAGCAGCCAAGACCCGCGACCGGGCCGGTACGAGCAGTACTTC.

The rearrangement links TRBV27 to TRBJ2-7; maybe TRBD1 (6 bases). Germline V gives CDR1 MNHEY, CDR2 SMNVEV (reference sequence). Trimming removed 4 bases from V and 4 bases from J, with 11 bases in between. The CDR3 consists of 13 residues. The CDR3: CASSYRTEYEQYF. The CDR3 DNA reads as TGTGCCAGCAGTTACCGGACAGAGTACGAGCAGTACTTC.

V is TRBV7-9 and J is TRBJ2-5, with D perhaps being TRBD1 or TRBD2 (5 bases each). Trimming removed 5 bases at V and 11 bases at J, with 27 bases between. The CDR3 contains 16 residues. In germline, CDR1 is SEHNR, CDR2 FQNEAQ (reference sequence). In DNA form, the CDR3 reads TGTGCCAGCAGCCTACACCTGGGGGTTCAGGGAAATGAGCAGTACTTC. Translating it yields CASSLHLGVQGNEQYF.

This CDR3 is CASTRTYFYTF. In DNA, the CDR3 is TGTGCCAGCACCAGGACATACTTCTACACCTTC. The chain couples TRBV7-2 to TRBJ1-2, with a possible D match to TRBD1 (5 bases). V lost 7 bases, J lost 10 bases, and 13 bases lay in between. In germline, CDR1 is SGHTA, CDR2 FQGNSA. The CDR3 contains 11 residues.

The CDR3 loop is CASSRTGANSPLHF. The CDR3, as DNA: TGTGCCAGCTCGCGTACAGGCGCGAATTCACCCCTCCACTTT. The chain employs TRBV18 and TRBJ1-6; D might be TRBD1 (5 bases). The CDR3 totals 14 residues. Trimming took 6 bases from V and 7 from J, leaving 13 bases between them. The germline V gene encodes CDR1 KGHSH and CDR2 LQKENI.

This clonotype was recorded a few times. The rearrangement joins TRBV9 to TRBJ2-1; TRBD2 aligns across 11 bases. V lost 0 bases to trimming and J lost 4 bases; unmatched junction nucleotides: 6. This CDR3 is 17 amino acids long. In germline, CDR1 is SGDLS, CDR2 YYNGEE. The CDR3 region has the DNA TGTGCCAGCAGCGTAGTAGGTGGGACTAGCGGTTACAATGAGCAGTTCTTC. Its protein is CASSVVGGTSGYNEQFF.

This clonotype was seen a handful of times. The chain carries TRBV24-1 and TRBJ2-1, with unresolved D. The germline CDR1 and CDR2 sequences are KGHDR and SFDVKD. The CDR3 consists of 12 residues. V was clipped by 9 bases and J by 10 bases, with 15 bases between them. The CDR3 protein is CATAQVSGEQFF. The CDR3 coding sequence is TGTGCCACCGCCCAGGTCTCCGGGGAGCAGTTCTTC.